This TCR beta chain emerged from a study of response to subunit inactivated influenza vaccine. TCRdb reprocessed the RT-PCR reads with MiXCR, giving one entry per CDR3 protein. The sample lists about 520,000 distinct CDR3 sequences, approximately 7.8% occurring once. Unmatched junction bases numbered 2, after V lost 2 bases and J lost 0 bases. The germline V gene has CDR1 LGHDT and CDR2 YNNKEL (reference sequence). This CDR3 is 17 amino acids long. The material sequenced was PBMCs from blood, taken less than 25 months after vaccination. This sequence was found in a man aged 50-75 years who received an inactivated influenza vaccine. The chain has TRBV3-1 and TRBJ2-6, with TRBD1 matching 9 bases. The CDR3 region has the DNA TGTGCCAGCAGCCAAAGGACAGGGGTCTCTGGGGCCAACGTCCTGACTTTC. It codes for CASSQRTGVSGANVLTF. The full variable domain, its missing parts supplied by reference TRBV3-1 and TRBJ2-6, is DTAVSQTPKYLVTQMGNDKSIKCEQNLGHDTMYWYKQDSKKFLKIMFSYNNKELIINETVPNRFSPKSPDKAHLNLHINSLELGDSAVYFCASSQRTGVSGANVLTFGAGSRLTVL.